This T cell receptor beta chain was retrieved from a study of blood T cell repertoires in COVID-19. Across the study: PBMCs, B-cell-depleted T cells, or T cells provided the cDNA or gDNA that made up the material.

Enrolled during active infection, Seattle patients were then followed longitudinally. As originally analysed: Scientists estimated how many nucleated cells there were by amplifying reference gene primers. TCRdb's table, derived via immunoSEQ multiplex PCR, lists solely in-frame clones and lacks some. V and J calls and clone size are those listed in that table; D and trimming were worked out from the DNA. The top ten clones hold more than 0.85% of a sample with some 290,000 clones, around 87% of them seen once. The CDR3 length is 14 residues. Trimming cost V 2 bases and J 1 base, with 8 bases left between them. In germline, CDR1 is LGHNA, CDR2 YSLEER.

The clonotype comes from a woman aged 40 to 50 with COVID-19, enrolled during active disease. The chain joins TRBV4-3 to TRBJ1-1; D ambiguous. The sample comprised peripheral blood. CDR3 sequence reads: CASSQHYSNTEAFF. CDR3 DNA: TGCGCCAGCAGCCAACATTACTCGAACACTGAAGCTTTCTTT.